This T cell receptor (beta chain) derives from a study of T cell clonotyping in hematopoietic cell transplantation. Clones were sequenced by immunoSEQ multiplex PCR, and TCRdb holds only the in-frame ones, with some missing. The sample has 1,500 to 2,000 clones, about four fifths seen once. V gave up 2 bases and J gave up 4 bases, with 13 bases separating them. This CDR3 is built from 14 residues. Looked up from germline, CDR1 is SGHRS and CDR2 is YFSETQ. The chain recombines TRBV5-1 with TRBJ2-7; the D gene is possibly TRBD2 (5 bases). The clonotype was recovered from a male patient between 60 and 69 years old who had an allogeneic stem cell transplant, so the T cells may come from the graft donor. Some clones in this sample may be carry-over from other donors' samples. The source was PBMCs, collected 30 days after allogeneic stem cell transplant. The CDR3 DNA follows: TGCGCCAGCAGCTTCTGGGCCCCGGGATACGAGCAGTACTTC. Amino acid sequence: CASSFWAPGYEQYF.